One sample yielded the 19 T cell receptor beta chains listed below, sequenced in a study of control samples from healthy donors and cancer patients. Generated by immunoSEQ multiplex PCR, the TCRdb table keeps only in-frame clones and is missing some. The sample lists around 120,000 clones; roughly 92% were seen once. The sequenced sample consisted of blood. These receptors came from a man aged 30 to 45 in good health.

The chain recombines TRBV4-2 with TRBJ2-3; TRBD1 might be the D (6 bases). CDR3 length: 14 residues. V lost 2 bases and J 6 bases, leaving 12 bases between the germline ends. Germline CDR1 LGHNA, CDR2 YNFKEQ. CDR3 nucleotide sequence: TGTGCCAGCAGCCAAATGTCTCAGGGGGATACGCAGTATTTT. This translates into CASSQMSQGDTQYF.

V gene TRBV7-2 combines with J gene TRBJ1-2, with 7 bases matching TRBD1. Trimming at V came to 4 bases and at J to 4 bases, leaving 9 bases not matched to a gene. The CDR3 length is 15 residues. Germline V CDR1 and CDR2: SGHTA, FQGNSA. The CDR3 is CASSSGGGGSYGYTF. For the CDR3, the DNA is TGTGCCAGCAGCTCCGGAGGGGGCGGAAGCTATGGCTACACCTTC.

V gene TRBV7-2 combines with J gene TRBJ2-1, with 7 nucleotides matching TRBD2. CDR1 is SGHTA, CDR2 FQGNSA, per germline. CDR3 length: 15 residues. V gave up 3 bases and J gave up 10 bases; unmatched junction bases: 12. The CDR3 DNA sequence: TGTGCCAGCAGCTTCTGGGGGGGGACGTCACCAGAGCAGTTCTTC. This codes for CASSFWGGTSPEQFF.

The V and J genes are TRBV5-7 and TRBJ2-7; 7 bases align to TRBD1. TRBV5-7 counts as an open reading frame of uncertain function. V lost 7 bases to trimming and J lost 1 base; unmatched junction nucleotides: 11. The CDR3 runs to 15 residues. The CDR3 nucleotides read TGTGCCAGCTTACCCCGGGACAGAAGGTCCTACGAGCAGTACGTC. Encoded protein: CASLPRDRRSYEQYV.

This clone was picked up one time. The CDR3 coding sequence is TGTGCCAGCAACCCAGGGCTGCGTAGCACTGAAGCTTTCTTT. Protein sequence: CASNPGLRSTEAFF. The chain employs TRBV14 and TRBJ1-1, with D possibly matching TRBD1 (5 bases). The ends were cut back, 7 bases at V and 4 bases at J, with 16 bases in the middle. CDR1 and CDR2 (germline): SGHDN, FVKESK. This CDR3 is 14 amino acids long.

V is TRBV24-1 and J is TRBJ1-2; a weak D match, TRBD1 (5 bases). The V and J ends lost 3 bases and 6 bases respectively, with 13 bases between them. CDR1 is KGHDR, CDR2 SFDVKD, per germline. CDR3 length equals 14 residues. CDR3 nucleotides: TGTGCCACCAGTGATCCAAATAACAGGAATGGCTACACCTTC. It encodes CATSDPNNRNGYTF.

This chain links TRBV2 with TRBJ1-3; unclear D gene. CDR1 is SNHLY and CDR2 is FYNNEI in the germline V gene. Trimming shortened V by 0 bases and J by 6 bases, and 9 bases separated the two germline ends. This CDR3 is 14 amino acids long. CDR3 loop: CASSEASFVNTIYF. CDR3 nucleotides: TGTGCCAGCAGTGAAGCCAGCTTTGTAAACACCATATATTTT.

This rearrangement joins TRBV30 to TRBJ1-3; tentative D call: TRBD1 (5 bases). CDR3 length: 16 amino acids. The V and J ends lost 2 bases and 4 bases respectively, with 18 bases between them. Germline V gene lookup returns CDR1 GTSNPN and CDR2 SVGIG (reference sequence). The CDR3 coding sequence is TGTGCCTGGAGTAAGGGCAGGGTTGTAGCGGGAAACACCATATATTTT. This translates into CAWSKGRVVAGNTIYF.

In this sample, this clone turned up once. The chain recombines TRBV5-6 with TRBJ1-2, with 7 positions matching TRBD1. This CDR3 is built from 13 residues. From germline, CDR1 is SGHDT and CDR2 YYEEEE. J was trimmed by 6 bases and V by 4 bases; bases with no gene match: 6. This chain's CDR3 is CASSKTGVDGYTF. Here the CDR3 DNA reads TGTGCCAGCAGCAAAACAGGGGTCGATGGCTACACCTTC.

The rearrangement uses TRBV5-1 and TRBJ1-1; 8 bases align to TRBD1. CDR1 is SGHRS, CDR2 YFSETQ, per germline. This CDR3 comprises 15 residues. Germline trimming cut 1 base from V and 6 bases from J; bases unmatched to any gene: 8. For the CDR3, the DNA is TGCGCCAGCAGCTTGTTACAGGGGGATATGGCTGAAGCTTTCTTT. It specifies CASSLLQGDMAEAFF.

The chain links TRBV2 to TRBJ1-1; D unresolved. With 4 bases removed from V and 1 base from J, the gap between germline ends came to 10 bases. The CDR3 spans 14 residues. Germline V CDR1 and CDR2: SNHLY, FYNNEI. The CDR3 DNA follows: TGTGCCAGCAGTGGGGTAGTAACGAACACTGAAGCTTTCTTT. It is translated as CASSGVVTNTEAFF.

The chain recombines TRBV18 with TRBJ2-2; 7 bases fit TRBD2. The CDR3 has 18 amino acids. Germline CDR1 reads KGHSH; CDR2 reads LQKENI. V lost 3 bases, J lost 0 bases, and 10 bases stayed unmatched. The CDR3 nucleotides are TGTGCCAGCTCACCCAGCCAGCTCCGGGGGGCGAACACCGGGGAGCTGTTTTTT. This translates into CASSPSQLRGANTGELFF.

The chain joins TRBV18 to TRBJ2-2, with D hard to call. V lost 3 bases and J lost 2, with 7 bases in between. The germline V gene encodes CDR1 KGHSH and CDR2 LQKENI. The CDR3 consists of 14 residues. CDR3 coding DNA: TGTGCCAGCTCACCCAAGGGAAACACCGGGGAGCTGTTTTTT. Protein sequence: CASSPKGNTGELFF.

This chain connects TRBV19 to TRBJ1-6, with a possible D match to TRBD1 (6 bases). The CDR3 spans 14 residues. Germline V gene data show CDR1 as LNHDA and CDR2 as SQIVND (reference sequence). Trimming removed 3 bases at V and 9 bases at J, with 12 bases between. CDR3 DNA sequence: TGTGCCAGTAGTATGGTCGGGGGCCCTTCACCCCTCCACTTT. This sequence encodes CASSMVGGPSPLHF.

This clone was seen only a few times. The V gene is TRBV21-1, the J gene TRBJ2-6; the DNA was not compared with TRBD2, the D call given in the table. TRBV21-1 is deemed a pseudogene. CDR3 length: 20 amino acids. CDR3 nucleotide sequence: TGTGCCAGCAGCAAAGAAGAGGGTCCCTCTCCATCGTCTGGGGCCAACGTCCTGACTTTC. Its translation is CASSKEEGPSPSSGANVLTF.

This chain uses TRBV5-1 with TRBJ2-3; possibly TRBD2 for D (6 bases). The length of the CDR3 is 15 residues. V was trimmed by 2 bases and J by 2 bases, leaving 12 bases between them. Germline V gene sequence: CDR1 SGHRS, CDR2 YFSETQ. CDR3 sequence (DNA): TGCGCCAGCAGCTTAAGCGGGTTTACCACAGATACGCAGTATTTT. Its translation: CASSLSGFTTDTQYF.

The chain carries TRBV7-9 and TRBJ1-2, with D perhaps matching TRBD1 (6 bases). The CDR3 is made up of 13 amino acids. Germline CDR1 and CDR2: SEHNR and FQNEAQ (reference sequence). V was trimmed by 4 bases and J by 7 bases, leaving 13 bases between them. Here the CDR3 DNA reads TGTGCCAGCAGCTCTCAGGGGAACGGTGGCTACACCTTC. This sequence encodes CASSSQGNGGYTF.

The J gene is TRBJ2-7, the V gene TRBV4-2; D uncertain. V dropped 0 bases and J dropped 1 base, with 19 bases sitting between them. This CDR3 is built from 18 residues. Per germline, CDR1 LGHNA and CDR2 YNFKEQ. CDR3 in DNA: TGTGCCAGCAGCCAAGACGACTTGGGGTCCCTCAGGTCCTACGAGCAGTACTTC. Amino acids: CASSQDDLGSLRSYEQYF.

This chain links TRBV7-8 with TRBJ1-2; D is perhaps TRBD1 (5 bases). V lost 5 bases to trimming and J lost 2 bases, with 18 bases between them. Germline loops: CDR1 SGHVS, CDR2 FQNEAQ. The CDR3 length is 16 residues. CDR3 nucleotide sequence: TGTGCCAGCAGCCCCGGGGCGGCAGGGAGCAACTATGGCTACACCTTC. Translating it yields CASSPGAAGSNYGYTF. The full variable domain, its missing parts supplied by reference TRBV7-8 and TRBJ1-2, is GAGVSQSPRYKVAKRGQDVALRCDPISGHVSLFWYQQALGQGPEFLTYFQNEAQLDKSGLPSDRFFAERPEGSVSTLKIQRTQQEDSAVYLCASSPGAAGSNYGYTFGSGTRLTVV.